This T cell receptor (beta chain) was recorded in a study of low-dose radiotherapy and immunotherapy resistance in tumors. Across the study: A total of 6.5 Gy was given to Cohort 1 as 0.5 Gy per fraction every 2 weeks. Every two weeks, the protocol called for intravenous cyclophosphamide at 200 mg/m2. It was given one day before each radiation and immunotherapy administration.

The CDR3 spans 17 residues. Trimming took 4 bases from V and 2 from J; bases not matched to a gene: 9. Germline assignment: CDR1 SGHAT and CDR2 FQNNGV. The time point: after trial treatment. The treatment: LDRT plus nivolumab, ipilimumab, low-dose cyclophosphamide and aspirin (RACIN trial). The patients who were eligible all carried advanced solid tumors that lacked tumor-infiltrating lymphocytes, meaning the tumors were TIL-negative. First-strand cDNA used TRAV- and TRBV-specific primers, covering alpha and beta chains. Both a constant-region primer and a V-primer adapter served to amplify TCRs across 20 PCR cycles. Via MiXCR, TCRdb re-called the reads, giving one row per CDR3 protein. The sample has 60,000 or so distinct CDR3 sequences; 20% to 25% are singletons. Relative to its sample, this clonotype is medium-sized.

The chain uses TRBV11-2 and TRBJ2-5; 11 bases line up with TRBD2. The sequence came from a male donor with prostate cancer. The material sequenced was PBMCs, taken after low-dose radiotherapy plus immunotherapy. The CDR3 protein is CASSSRTSGLQQETQYF. The CDR3 DNA is TGTGCCAGCAGCTCCAGGACTAGCGGGCTACAGCAAGAGACCCAGTACTTC.